The clone carrying this T cell receptor beta chain appeared a few times. Antigen: not known. Per individual, the PBMC samples numbered at least one pre-ART and at least two post-ART. DNA was extracted from about 1-10 million thawed cryopreserved PBMC. Survey level was the resolution at which the v3.0 immunoSEQ assay ran. Produced via immunoSEQ multiplex PCR; TCRdb's table is partial and in-frame only. This repertoire shows over 20,000 clones, about 89% found once; its top ten account for approximately 3.5%. The CDR3 runs to 15 residues. Germline lookup yields CDR1 SGDLS and CDR2 YYNGEE. Germline trimming cut 0 bases from V and 6 bases from J; bases unmatched to any gene: 7. This record comes from a study of long-term antiretroviral therapy in people with HIV. Study outcomes and limitations: Dominance of pre-ART expanded clones persisted, fluctuating and often declining after ART. Narrower CDR3 length ranges marked HIV repertoires relative to controls.

The sequence was obtained from a woman between 45 and 60 years old with HIV. The rearrangement uses TRBV9 and TRBJ2-7; 9 nucleotides match TRBD1. The specimen was unsorted PBMCs, collected 2.6 years after starting antiretroviral therapy. As DNA, the CDR3 is TGTGCCAGCAGCGTAGAGGGGACAGGGCTGGGCGAGCAGTACTTC. Translating it yields CASSVEGTGLGEQYF. Together with reference TRBV9 and TRBJ2-7, the CDR3 gives the full variable domain: DSGVTQTPKHLITATGQRVTLRCSPRSGDLSVYWYQQSLDQGLQFLIQYYNGEERAKGNILERFSAQQFPDLHSELNLSSLELGDSALYFCASSVEGTGLGEQYFGPGTRLTVT.